The source of this T cell receptor beta chain is a study of T cells in Graves' hyperthyroidism and ophthalmopathy. Study at large: Initial diagnosis, before any treatment, was when peripheral blood was collected.

V was shortened by 3 bases and J by 2 bases, with 7 bases between the two germline ends. This CDR3 comprises 13 residues. Per germline, CDR1 GTSNPN and CDR2 SVGIG (reference sequence). It was RNA transcripts that yielded the amplified TCR beta CDR3 regions. Using the HTBI primer set, a first-round RT-PCR was run on the TCR CDR3. TCRdb fed the multiplex PCR reads into MiXCR, producing one record per CDR3 protein. The sample lists roughly 200,000 distinct CDR3 sequences, approximately 20% occurring once. Many counts were recorded for this clonotype. Patients aged 18 to 65 had newly diagnosed hyperthyroidism lasting under 2 months.

Sequences were obtained from blood. The chain employs TRBV30 and TRBJ1-4; D is uncertain. The sequence came from a middle-aged man with Graves' hyperthyroidism. CDR3 DNA sequence: TGTGCCTGGAGGACGAGGACTAATGAAAAACTGTTTTTT. Encoded protein: CAWRTRTNEKLFF.